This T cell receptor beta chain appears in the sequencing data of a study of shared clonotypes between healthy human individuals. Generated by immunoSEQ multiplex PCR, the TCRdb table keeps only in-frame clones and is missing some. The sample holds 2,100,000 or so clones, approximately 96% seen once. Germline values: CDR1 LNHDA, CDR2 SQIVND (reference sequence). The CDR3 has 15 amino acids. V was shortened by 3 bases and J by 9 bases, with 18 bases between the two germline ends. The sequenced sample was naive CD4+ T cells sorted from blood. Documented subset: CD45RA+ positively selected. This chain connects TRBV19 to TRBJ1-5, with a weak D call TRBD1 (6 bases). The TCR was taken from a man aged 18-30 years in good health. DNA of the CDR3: TGTGCCAGTAGTATCTCCCCGACGGGACATGCGCCCCAGCATTTT. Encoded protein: CASSISPTGHAPQHF.